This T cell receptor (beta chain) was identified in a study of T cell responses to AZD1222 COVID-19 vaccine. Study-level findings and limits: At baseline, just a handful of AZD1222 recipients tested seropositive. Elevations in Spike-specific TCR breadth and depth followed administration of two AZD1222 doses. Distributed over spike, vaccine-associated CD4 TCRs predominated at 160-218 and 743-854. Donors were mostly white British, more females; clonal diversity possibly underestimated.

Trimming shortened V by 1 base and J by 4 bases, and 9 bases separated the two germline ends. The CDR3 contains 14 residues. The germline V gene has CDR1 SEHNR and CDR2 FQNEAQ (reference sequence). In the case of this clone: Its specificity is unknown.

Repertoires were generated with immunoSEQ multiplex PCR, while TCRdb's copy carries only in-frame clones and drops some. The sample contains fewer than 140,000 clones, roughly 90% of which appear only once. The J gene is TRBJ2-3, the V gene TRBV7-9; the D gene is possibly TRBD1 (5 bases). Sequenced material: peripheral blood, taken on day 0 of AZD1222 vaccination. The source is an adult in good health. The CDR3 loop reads CASSLVQGPDTQYF. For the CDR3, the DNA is TGTGCCAGCAGCTTAGTGCAGGGTCCAGATACGCAGTATTTT.